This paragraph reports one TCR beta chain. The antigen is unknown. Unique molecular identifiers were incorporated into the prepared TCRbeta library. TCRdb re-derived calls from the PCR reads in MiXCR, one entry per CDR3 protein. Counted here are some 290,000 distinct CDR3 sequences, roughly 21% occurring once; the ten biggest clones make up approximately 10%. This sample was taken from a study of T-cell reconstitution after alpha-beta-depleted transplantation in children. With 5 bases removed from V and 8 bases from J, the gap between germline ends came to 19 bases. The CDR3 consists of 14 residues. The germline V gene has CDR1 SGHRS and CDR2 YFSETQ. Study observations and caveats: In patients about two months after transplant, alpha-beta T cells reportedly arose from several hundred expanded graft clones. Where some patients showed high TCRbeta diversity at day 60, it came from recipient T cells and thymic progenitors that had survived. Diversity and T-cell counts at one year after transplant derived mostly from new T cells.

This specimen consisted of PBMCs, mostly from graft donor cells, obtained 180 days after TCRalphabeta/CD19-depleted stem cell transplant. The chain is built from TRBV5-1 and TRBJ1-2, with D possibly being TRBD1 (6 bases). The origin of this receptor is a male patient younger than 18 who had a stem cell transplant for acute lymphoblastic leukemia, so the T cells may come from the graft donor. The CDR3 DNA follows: TGCGCCAGCAGGCGGGACACCCGGGGATGGGGCTACACCTTC. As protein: CASRRDTRGWGYTF.